Listed below are T cell receptor beta chains from one sample, sequenced in a study of blood T cell repertoires in COVID-19. Profiling relied on immunoSEQ multiplex PCR, and the TCRdb table lists in-frame clones only, not all of them. The sample yields about 330,000 clones, around nine tenths seen once. The sequencing input was peripheral blood. These receptors all come from a woman aged 45-65 years with active or convalescent COVID-19. Each CDR3 is given with its conserved first and last residue.

v_call: TRBV2; cdr3_aa: CASSPRTSGAYEQYF
v_call: TRBV30; cdr3_aa: CAWNTGEGHETQYF
v_call: TRBV30; cdr3_aa: CAWSVGEYGGYTF
v_call: TRBV9; cdr3_aa: CASSVTGNTEAFF
v_call: TRBV15; cdr3_aa: CATSSPPGGGDSTDTQYF
v_call: TRBV18; cdr3_aa: CASSPRPQNTDTQYF
v_call: TRBV6-2/TRBV6-3; cdr3_aa: CASSRDREAYEQYF
v_call: TRBV7-2; cdr3_aa: CASSRQGVSGNTIYF
v_call: TRBV2; cdr3_aa: CASKLAGGKPNEQFF
v_call: TRBV27; cdr3_aa: CASSTQDGVAKNIQYF
v_call: TRBV6-1; cdr3_aa: CASSEVGGVDEQFF
v_call: TRBV10-3; cdr3_aa: CAISVGGQGANYGYTF
v_call: TRBV15; cdr3_aa: CATSRDLGLGTYEQYF
v_call: TRBV30; cdr3_aa: CAWSVQLAGGGELFF
v_call: TRBV2; cdr3_aa: CASSRQGLNYGYTF
v_call: TRBV12-5; cdr3_aa: CASGLAGGPAEQFF
v_call: TRBV27; cdr3_aa: CASGLAANTGELFF
v_call: TRBV27; cdr3_aa: CASSFPTASGTDTQYF
v_call: TRBV7-9; cdr3_aa: CASSLHGQGVYF
v_call: TRBV6-6; cdr3_aa: CASSYGLAGTYNEQFF
v_call: TRBV7-2; cdr3_aa: CASSLRTSGVVYF
v_call: TRBV6-2/TRBV6-3; cdr3_aa: CASSYSDRGIAFF
v_call: TRBV20-1; cdr3_aa: CSALLEHEQFF
v_call: TRBV9; cdr3_aa: CASSVGVVSGSTGEQYF
v_call: TRBV2; cdr3_aa: CASTPGLAEETQYF
v_call: TRBV6-1; cdr3_aa: CASSEDPRQGAFF
v_call: TRBV19; cdr3_aa: CASSTLEGVNQPQHF
v_call: TRBV2; cdr3_aa: CASSAGTGGFQPQHF
v_call: TRBV4-1; cdr3_aa: CASSLYRDRGYEQYF
v_call: TRBV5-5; cdr3_aa: CASSSMDRGLGYTF
v_call: TRBV5-4; cdr3_aa: CASSNGGANTGELFF
v_call: TRBV6-5; cdr3_aa: CASSYENTDTQYF
v_call: TRBV4-2; cdr3_aa: CASSQARTSGIPYEQYF
v_call: TRBV7-8; cdr3_aa: CASSLEGYYGYTF
v_call: TRBV18; cdr3_aa: CASSPGHTTDTQYF
v_call: TRBV2; cdr3_aa: CASRGLHGNTIYF
v_call: TRBV6-9; cdr3_aa: CASSYCPLDCEAFF
v_call: TRBV5-1; cdr3_aa: CASSLDRVVTEAFF